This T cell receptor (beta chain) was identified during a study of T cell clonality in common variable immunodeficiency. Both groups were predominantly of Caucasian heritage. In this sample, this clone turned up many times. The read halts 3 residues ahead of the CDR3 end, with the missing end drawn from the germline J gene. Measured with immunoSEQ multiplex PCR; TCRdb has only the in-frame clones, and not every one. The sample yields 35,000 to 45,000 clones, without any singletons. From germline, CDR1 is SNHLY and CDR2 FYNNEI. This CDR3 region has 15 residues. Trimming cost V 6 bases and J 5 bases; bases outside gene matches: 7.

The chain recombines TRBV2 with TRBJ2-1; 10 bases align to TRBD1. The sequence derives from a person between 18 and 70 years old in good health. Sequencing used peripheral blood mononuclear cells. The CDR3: CASRYLGTGDNEQFF. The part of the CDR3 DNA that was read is TGTGCCAGCAGATACTTGGGGACAGGGGACAATGAG.